Sequencing of this T cell receptor (beta chain) was carried out in a study of blood T cells in healthy people across ages. All donors came from Russia, were Caucasian and healthy, and spanned ages about 6 to 100. A word on this clonotype: The antigen is not known.

A second PCR, run for roughly 7 to 11 cycles, used a sample-barcoded 5' primer plus a J-beta primer mix. TCRdb itself ran the 5' RACE reads through MiXCR, one entry per CDR3 protein. This table has approximately 1.5 million distinct CDR3 sequences, 34% appearing once. The germline V gene has CDR1 SEHNR and CDR2 FQNEAQ (reference sequence). This CDR3 spans 15 amino acids. Trimming shortened V by 5 bases and J by 1 base, and 9 bases separated the two germline ends. Study-wide results and limits: CMV infection status of these donors was not known.

The sequenced sample was blood. The clonotype originates from a woman younger than 45 in good health. This chain connects TRBV7-9 to TRBJ2-6; D tentatively reads TRBD1 or TRBD2 (5 bases each). This chain's CDR3 is CASSQGDSGANVLTF. CDR3 coding DNA: TGTGCCAGCAGCCAGGGAGATTCTGGGGCCAACGTCCTGACTTTC.